This entry lists 21 T cell receptor beta chains sequenced from one sample in a study of spatial heterogeneity in lung cancer. Time point indicated: blood at routine non-recurrence follow-up after resection. In each case, whole RNA from tumor, nontumor lung or frozen PBMC was sequenced unsorted. TCRdb analysed the 5' RACE reads with MiXCR anew, one entry per CDR3 protein. The data contain about 120,000 distinct CDR3 sequences, about 12% of them singletons. The sequencing here drew on PBMCs, taken at follow-up. The receptor set was obtained from a male donor with early-stage non-small cell lung cancer.

This clonotype was seen a handful of times. This chain links TRBV20-1 with TRBJ1-1, with 9 bases identical to TRBD1. J lost 5 bases, V lost 0 bases, and 13 bases had no gene match. The germline V gene encodes CDR1 DFQATT and CDR2 SNEGSKA (reference sequence). This CDR3 is 17 amino acids long. This CDR3 reads CSARDPMTGGSVTEAFF. Here the CDR3 DNA reads TGCAGTGCTAGAGACCCTATGACAGGGGGTTCGGTGACTGAAGCTTTCTTT.

V and J are TRBV5-1 and TRBJ1-1, with TRBD1 as a possible D gene (5 bases). The CDR3 runs to 16 residues. The ends were cut back, 0 bases at V and 1 base at J, with 13 bases in the middle. Germline CDR1 SGHRS, CDR2 YFSETQ. Here the CDR3 DNA reads TGCGCCAGCAGCTTGGAGGTGGCAGGGCAGAACACTGAAGCTTTCTTT. It specifies CASSLEVAGQNTEAFF.

Only a few counts were recorded for this clonotype. The rearrangement links TRBV6-5 to TRBJ2-5; TRBD2 matches at 8 bases. The V segment lost 4 bases and the J segment 7 bases; nucleotides outside the gene matches: 8. Germline CDR1 is MNHEY and CDR2 is SVGAGI. CDR3 size: 14 residues. In DNA form, the CDR3 reads TGTGCCAGCAGTTCGGGGGGGCCCAAGGGGACCCAGTACTTC. This encodes CASSSGGPKGTQYF.

The chain uses TRBV28 and TRBJ2-5; maybe TRBD2 (6 bases). V lost 7 bases to trimming and J lost 0 bases, with 15 bases between them. CDR1 is MDHEN and CDR2 is SYDVKM in the germline V gene. This CDR3 contains 15 residues. CDR3 in amino acids: CASTPGGWYQETQYF. In DNA form, the CDR3 reads TGTGCCAGCACCCCTGGGGGGTGGTACCAAGAGACCCAGTACTTC. The full variable domain, rest sourced from reference TRBV28 and TRBJ2-5, is DVKVTQSSRYLVKRTGEKVFLECVQDMDHENMFWYRQDPGLGLRLIYFSYDVKMKEKGDIPEGYSVSREKKERFSLILESASTNQTSMYLCASTPGGWYQETQYFGPGTRLLVL.

J is TRBJ1-6 and V is TRBV3-1; 7 bases are a match to TRBD1. CDR1 and CDR2 from the germline V gene are LGHDT and YNNKEL (reference sequence). V lost 4 bases, J lost 6 bases, and 3 bases stayed unmatched. This CDR3 is 14 amino acids long. CDR3 nucleotide sequence: TGTGCCAGCAGCCCGACAGGGAGTAATTCACCCCTCCACTTT. It encodes CASSPTGSNSPLHF.

This clonotype was detected many times. The rearrangement uses TRBV5-1 and TRBJ2-3; a possible D gene is TRBD1 (7 bases). V shed 4 bases and J shed 2 bases, with 11 bases lying between them. Germline assignment: CDR1 SGHRS and CDR2 YFSETQ. The CDR3 extends over 14 amino acids. The CDR3 nucleotides are TGCGCCAGCAGCCACAGGGGACTCACAGATACGCAGTATTTT. This gives the protein CASSHRGLTDTQYF.

The V call is TRBV7-2, the J call TRBJ1-6; TRBD1 matches 7 bases. Germline V lookup: CDR1 SGHTA, CDR2 FQGNSA. This CDR3 comprises 13 residues. Unmatched junction bases numbered 5, after V lost 1 base and J lost 14 bases. The CDR3 region has the DNA TGTGCCAGCAGCTTAGAACAGGGGAGAACCCTCCACTTT. Amino acids: CASSLEQGRTLHF.

This chain connects TRBV6-4 to TRBJ2-2; unclear D gene. CDR3 length equals 13 residues. V lost 2 bases to trimming and J lost 3 bases, with 4 bases between them. CDR1 and CDR2 from the germline V gene are MRHNA and SNTAGT. The CDR3 nucleotides are TGTGCCAGCAGTGACGCTGACACCGGGGAGCTGTTTTTT. As protein: CASSDADTGELFF.

The table lists this clonotype with many counts. The chain combines TRBV24-1 with TRBJ2-3; 12 bases line up with TRBD2. V gave up 6 bases and J gave up 2 bases; unmatched junction bases: 5. This CDR3 has 16 amino acids. Germline V gene sequence: CDR1 KGHDR, CDR2 SFDVKD. Written as DNA, the CDR3 is TGTGCCACCAGTTTTACTAGCGGGGGGCACACAGATACGCAGTATTTT. Its translation: CATSFTSGGHTDTQYF.

This chain joins TRBV6-2 or TRBV6-3 and TRBJ2-2, with 8 bases fitting TRBD1. V dropped 6 bases and J dropped 2; count of bases not matched to a gene: 5. The CDR3 covers 15 residues. Germline CDR1 reads MNHEY; CDR2 reads SVGEGT. CDR3 sequence (DNA): TGTGCCAGCAGGATGGGACAGGCTAACACCGGGGAGCTGTTTTTT. This translates into CASRMGQANTGELFF.

This clonotype was recorded at least ten times. This chain uses TRBV4-3 with TRBJ2-3, with 10 nucleotides matching TRBD2. Germline V gene sequence: CDR1 LGHNA, CDR2 YSLEER. The CDR3 contains 15 residues. Germline trimming cut 4 bases from V and 4 bases from J; bases unmatched to any gene: 5. CDR3 loop: CASSRERGGPDTQYF. The CDR3 bases are TGCGCCAGCAGCCGGGAGCGGGGGGGCCCAGATACGCAGTATTTT.

This chain joins TRBV6-1 and TRBJ2-1, with 9 nucleotides matching TRBD2. The V and J ends lost 6 bases and 0 bases, in that order; junction bases with no gene match: 9. The CDR3 totals 17 residues. Germline V lookup: CDR1 MNHNS, CDR2 SASEGT. The CDR3 DNA reads TGTGCCAGCAGAGAGCGGGGGGCATTGAGCTCCTACAATGAGCAGTTCTTC. As protein: CASRERGALSSYNEQFF.

The genes are TRBV29-1 and TRBJ2-7; D is ambiguous. The length of the CDR3 is 13 residues. The V gene lost 6 bases and the J gene lost 0 bases, with 12 bases spanning the gap. Germline V gene sequence: CDR1 SQVTM, CDR2 ANQGSEA. CDR3 nucleotide sequence: TGCAGCGTGGTCTGGCGTTCCTCCTACGAGCAGTACTTC. Translating it yields CSVVWRSSYEQYF.

This clonotype was seen repeatedly, ten times or more. The rearrangement joins TRBV29-1 to TRBJ1-1; 9 nucleotides line up with TRBD1. There are 15 residues in the CDR3. The germline V gene encodes CDR1 SQVTM and CDR2 ANQGSEA. After removal of 0 bases from V and 8 bases from J, the junction contained 10 bases not matched to a gene. CDR3 protein: CSVEERDWGTGEAFF. CDR3 nucleotides: TGCAGCGTTGAAGAGAGGGACTGGGGGACAGGGGAAGCTTTCTTT.

This clonotype appeared many times. The chain couples TRBV2 to TRBJ1-5; 10 bases are shared with TRBD1. The V gene end was trimmed by 1 base and the J gene end by 6 bases; junction bases not matched to a gene: 3. Germline V CDR1 and CDR2: SNHLY, FYNNEI. CDR3 size: 15 residues. In DNA form, the CDR3 reads TGTGCCAGCAGTGAAGAGGGACAGGGGTTTCAGCCCCAGCATTTT. Encoded protein: CASSEEGQGFQPQHF.

This clonotype has a count of ten or more. The V call is TRBV2, the J call TRBJ1-2, with D hard to call. CDR3 size: 14 residues. The germline gives CDR1 SNHLY, CDR2 FYNNEI. Between the trimmed V and J ends, which lost 3 bases and 3 bases, there was a span of 11 bases. In nucleotides, the CDR3 is TGTGCCAGCAGTGAGCCAGGAGGCTACTATGGCTACACCTTC. This gives the protein CASSEPGGYYGYTF.

The sample holds many counts of this clonotype. V usage is TRBV28 and J usage is TRBJ2-7, with D hard to call. The V gene lost 6 bases and the J gene lost 4 bases, with 10 bases spanning the gap. This CDR3 comprises 12 residues. Germline CDR1 reads MDHEN; CDR2 reads SYDVKM. In DNA, the CDR3 is TGTGCCAGCAGCCCCCGTGGATACGAGCAGTACTTC. Amino acids: CASSPRGYEQYF.

The chain has TRBV28 and TRBJ1-6; a possible D gene is TRBD1 (5 bases). V dropped 3 bases and J dropped 4 bases, with 10 bases sitting between them. This CDR3 contains 15 residues. CDR1 MDHEN and CDR2 SYDVKM come from the germline V gene. The CDR3 DNA reads as TGTGCCAGCAGTTTGGACGGGGGGTATAATTCACCCCTCCACTTT. Protein sequence: CASSLDGGYNSPLHF. Full variable domain (outside the CDR3, taken from reference TRBV28 and TRBJ1-6): DVKVTQSSRYLVKRTGEKVFLECVQDMDHENMFWYRQDPGLGLRLIYFSYDVKMKEKGDIPEGYSVSREKKERFSLILESASTNQTSMYLCASSLDGGYNSPLHFGNGTRLTVT.

The chain joins TRBV6-6 to TRBJ1-2, with D possibly TRBD1 on 5 matching bases. Between the trimmed V and J ends, which lost 5 bases and 0 bases, there was a span of 13 bases. From germline, CDR1 is MNHNY and CDR2 SVGAGI (reference sequence). CDR3 length: 15 residues. The CDR3 protein is CASSPSWDANYGYTF. CDR3 nucleotide sequence: TGTGCCAGCAGTCCCTCTTGGGACGCTAACTATGGCTACACCTTC.

This clonotype turned up a few times. The chain is built from TRBV11-2 and TRBJ2-7; TRBD1 might be the D (5 bases). The CDR3 consists of 13 residues. V gave up 0 bases and J gave up 9 bases, with 12 bases separating them. Germline CDR1 reads SGHAT; CDR2 reads FQNNGV. CDR3 coding DNA: TGTGCCAGCAGCTTAGAGCGGACACTCGGGCAGTACTTC. Encoded protein: CASSLERTLGQYF.

This clonotype was seen repeatedly, ten times or more. This chain links TRBV4-1 with TRBJ1-6, with no clear D. CDR1 and CDR2 (germline): MGHRA, YSYEKL. The V and J ends lost 8 bases and 7 bases respectively, with 21 bases between them. This CDR3 spans 16 amino acids. The CDR3 nucleotides read TGCGCCAGCGCCATTATGCGAGGGCTCGGGAATTCACCCCTCCACTTT. Its translation: CASAIMRGLGNSPLHF.